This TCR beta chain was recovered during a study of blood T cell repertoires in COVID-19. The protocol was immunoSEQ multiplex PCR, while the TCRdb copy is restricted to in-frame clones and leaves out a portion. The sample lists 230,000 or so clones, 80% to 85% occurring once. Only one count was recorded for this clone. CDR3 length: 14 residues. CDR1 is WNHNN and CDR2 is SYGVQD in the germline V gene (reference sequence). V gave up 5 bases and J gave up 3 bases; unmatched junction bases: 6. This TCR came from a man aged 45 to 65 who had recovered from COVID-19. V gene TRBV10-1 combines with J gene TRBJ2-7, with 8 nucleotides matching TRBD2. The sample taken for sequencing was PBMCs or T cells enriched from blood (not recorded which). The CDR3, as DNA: TGCGCCAGCAGTCCAGCGGGGGACCTCTACGAGCAGTACTTC. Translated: CASSPAGDLYEQYF.